This TCR beta chain was obtained from a study of persistence of HIV-infected CD4 T cells. Study results and caveats: TCR oligoclonality correlated with proviral oligoclonality in the same sorted populations. TCR analyses could not target the rare provirus-carrying CMV-responding cells.

The CDR3 has 12 residues. The germline V and J ends were trimmed by 5 bases and 7 bases, with 9 bases remaining between them. From germline, CDR1 is MDHEN and CDR2 SYDVKM. In the case of this clone: No antigen is known for it.

This was the immunoSEQ version 4 assay in survey mode. Sequencing was performed with immunoSEQ multiplex PCR; in TCRdb, only in-frame clones are kept and a portion is missing. The table has 44,000 or so clones, 90% to 95% seen once. Cells were stimulated nonspecifically with anti-CD3/anti-CD28 magnetic beads. Sorting selected CD4+ T cells upregulating both CD40 ligand and CD69. Plasma HIV-1 RNA stayed below 50 copies/mL for at least 4 years. CD8-depleted PBMCs were stimulated around 17 hours with anti-CD28/CD49d costimulation, CD40-blocking antibody and enfuvirtide. The genes are TRBV28 and TRBJ1-5; the D is unclear. This TCR was recovered from an adult man with HIV who was CMV-seropositive. The source was CD4+ T cells sorted from PBMCs after 18-hour stimulation, collected from a patient who received antiretroviral therapy. CDR3 in DNA: TGTGCCAGCAGTCCCCTAAGGCAGCCCCAGCATTTT. Residues: CASSPLRQPQHF. The variable domain in full, completed from reference TRBV28 and TRBJ1-5, reads DVKVTQSSRYLVKRTGEKVFLECVQDMDHENMFWYRQDPGLGLRLIYFSYDVKMKEKGDIPEGYSVSREKKERFSLILESASTNQTSMYLCASSPLRQPQHFGDGTRLSIL.